The T cell receptor beta chain described here comes from a study of Tregs in tolerant kidney transplant recipients. Germline V gene data show CDR1 as SGDLS and CDR2 as YYNGEE. This CDR3 is built from 16 residues. Trimming at V came to 0 bases and at J to 0 bases, leaving 3 bases not matched to a gene. The data were produced by immunoSEQ multiplex PCR, yet TCRdb's version contains in-frame clones alone and is incomplete. The repertoire includes fewer than 80,000 clones, 98% of them detected once, and 0.56% sits in the top ten. The sequence came from a human donor who received a combined kidney and bone marrow transplant. Material: CD4+ T cells from blood, obtained before the transplant. The rearrangement joins TRBV9 to TRBJ2-5; 9 bases line up with TRBD2. The CDR3 sequence: CASSVGSGRNQETQYF. The CDR3, as DNA: TGTGCCAGCAGCGTAGGTAGCGGGAGAAACCAAGAGACCCAGTACTTC.